What follows are 18 T cell receptor beta chains derived from one specimen sequenced in a study of shared T cell receptors in the human thymus. Here immunoSEQ multiplex PCR was the method, and the copy in TCRdb shows in-frame clones only, minus some. The sample has 600,000 to 900,000 clones; approximately 85% are singletons. The sample was also linked to a second study, of human thymus T cells.

Input material: thymocytes. These receptors were obtained from a girl under two years old with a congenital heart defect.

The CDR3 loop is CASSLPRTGRSYEQYF. The CDR3 region has the DNA TGTGCCAGCAGTCTACCCCGGACAGGGCGATCCTACGAGCAGTACTTC. The chain couples TRBV28 to TRBJ2-7, with 8 bases matching TRBD1. V was clipped by 5 bases and J by 1 base; unmatched bases: 10. CDR3 length: 16 amino acids. Germline V gene sequence: CDR1 MDHEN, CDR2 SYDVKM.

This sequence joins TRBV6-5 and TRBJ2-1; 7 nucleotides match TRBD2. V lost 8 bases, J lost 1 base, and 2 bases stayed unmatched. CDR3 length equals 13 residues. The germline V gene encodes CDR1 MNHEY and CDR2 SVGAGI. Written as DNA, the CDR3 is TGTGCCAGCGCCGGGGGGTCCTACAATGAGCAGTTCTTC. Translation gives CASAGGSYNEQFF.

The gene calls are TRBV27 and TRBJ1-1; 8 bases align to TRBD1. Germline CDR1 and CDR2: MNHEY and SMNVEV (reference sequence). The CDR3 is 11 residues long. Unmatched junction bases numbered 1, after V lost 5 bases and J lost 8 bases. The CDR3 nucleotides read TGTGCCAGCAGTCACAGGGGGGAAGCTTTCTTT. It encodes CASSHRGEAFF.

The CDR3 DNA follows: TGTGCCAGCAGTGAAAGGGGTCACGGGGGGTTGTCCTACGAGCAGTACTTC. Amino acid sequence: CASSERGHGGLSYEQYF. This chain links TRBV6-1 with TRBJ2-7, with 7 bases identical to TRBD2. Germline-derived CDR1 and CDR2 are MNHNS and SASEGT. This CDR3 has 17 amino acids. J gave up 1 base and V 2 bases, and 11 bases lay outside the gene matches.

The gene calls are TRBV6-6 and TRBJ1-1, with D possibly being TRBD1 (5 bases). This CDR3 comprises 15 residues. Trimming removed 2 bases at V and 0 bases at J, with 10 bases between. Germline V lookup: CDR1 MNHNY, CDR2 SVGAGI (reference sequence). The CDR3 nucleotides are TGTGCCAGCAGTTACACCCAGGACATGAACACTGAAGCTTTCTTT. Translated: CASSYTQDMNTEAFF.

The V and J genes are TRBV4-1 and TRBJ1-2; no firm D call. The CDR3 is 16 residues long. The germline CDR1 and CDR2 sequences are MGHRA and YSYEKL. Trimming took off 0 bases at V and 2 bases at J, with 13 bases between the two ends. Written as DNA, the CDR3 is TGCGCCAGCAGCCAAGATTCTGTAGCGCTCAACTATGGCTACACCTTC. Protein: CASSQDSVALNYGYTF.

This rearrangement joins TRBV12-5 to TRBJ2-5; TRBD1 matches 8 bases. The CDR3 consists of 17 residues. CDR1 and CDR2 (germline): LGHNT, FRNRAP. J lost 5 bases, V lost 0 bases, and 11 bases had no gene match. CDR3 in amino acids: CASGLVTPGQAGETQYF. The CDR3 bases are TGTGCTAGTGGTTTGGTAACTCCGGGACAGGCGGGTGAGACCCAGTACTTC.

V usage is TRBV4-1 and J usage is TRBJ2-3, with 9 bases aligning to TRBD1. This CDR3 is built from 16 residues. The ends lost 0 bases at V and 10 bases at J; junction bases unmatched: 11. Germline CDR1 and CDR2: MGHRA and YSYEKL. DNA for the CDR3: TGCGCCAGCAGCCAAGATCCGGTGACAGGGGGGATGGCGCAGTATTTT. Protein: CASSQDPVTGGMAQYF.

This clone has just a few counts. The rearrangement links TRBV7-9 to TRBJ2-5; tentatively, D is TRBD1 (5 bases). Deletions cut 5 bases from V and 1 base from J, with 8 bases between. The CDR3 covers 13 residues. Germline V gives CDR1 SEHNR, CDR2 FQNEAQ (reference sequence). CDR3 loop: CASSPRGQETQYF. Written as DNA, the CDR3 is TGTGCCAGCAGCCCAAGGGGCCAAGAGACCCAGTACTTC.

The chain links TRBV5-1 to TRBJ2-5; 9 nucleotides agree with TRBD2. Germline loops: CDR1 SGHRS, CDR2 YFSETQ. CDR3 length: 16 amino acids. The V and J ends lost 1 base and 1 base, in that order; junction bases with no gene match: 5. The CDR3 DNA is TGCGCCAGCAGCTTGTTAATAGCGGGGGCCCAAGAGACCCAGTACTTC. Its translation: CASSLLIAGAQETQYF.

This clone was counted only a few times. CDR3 protein: CASSPMGQEAFF. The CDR3 DNA reads TGTGCCAGCAGCCCAATGGGACAGGAAGCTTTCTTT. This chain joins TRBV6-6 and TRBJ1-1; the match to TRBD1 covers 7 bases. J lost 8 bases, V lost 6 bases, and 6 bases had no gene match. Looked up from germline, CDR1 is MNHNY and CDR2 is SVGAGI (reference sequence). This CDR3 has 12 amino acids.

This chain joins TRBV4-1 and TRBJ2-3, with D unclear. From germline, CDR1 is MGHRA and CDR2 YSYEKL. V was cut by 0 bases and J by 2 bases, with 12 bases left in between. The CDR3 is 16 residues long. The CDR3 is CASSQDRSASTDTQYF. The CDR3 DNA reads TGCGCCAGCAGCCAAGATAGGAGCGCATCCACAGATACGCAGTATTTT.

The table lists this clone with a count of one. In DNA form, the CDR3 reads TGCGCCAGCAGCCGGGCAGGGTCTAACGAGCAGTACTTC. This encodes CASSRAGSNEQYF. V usage is TRBV5-1 and J usage is TRBJ2-7; perhaps TRBD1 as D (5 bases). The V end lost 4 bases, the J end lost 5 bases, and 13 bases lay between the germline ends. The CDR3 sequence is 13 residues long. Germline V gene sequence: CDR1 SGHRS, CDR2 YFSETQ.

The genes are TRBV10-3 and TRBJ1-1; weak D call: TRBD1 (5 bases). The germline CDR1 and CDR2 sequences are ENHRY and SYGVKD. This CDR3 contains 12 residues. V lost 8 bases, J lost 4 bases, and 11 bases lay in between. CDR3 loop: CAIGAPGTEAFF. The CDR3 DNA reads as TGTGCCATCGGGGCCCCAGGCACTGAAGCTTTCTTT.

The chain links TRBV10-3 to TRBJ1-6, with D tentatively TRBD1 (5 bases). CDR3 length equals 17 residues. Germline values: CDR1 ENHRY, CDR2 SYGVKD. Trimming took 5 bases from V and 7 from J, leaving 21 bases between them. The DNA of the CDR3 is TGTGCCATCAGTCGACTCGCGTTACTCAAGGGGAATTCACCCCTCCACTTT. This encodes CAISRLALLKGNSPLHF.

This rearrangement joins TRBV19 to TRBJ1-1; 8 bases are shared with TRBD1. This CDR3 has 15 residues. The trim removed 8 bases at V and 0 bases at J, leaving 8 bases unmatched. In germline, CDR1 is LNHDA, CDR2 SQIVND (reference sequence). CDR3 loop: CASWSRGPMNTEAFF. The CDR3 region has the DNA TGTGCCAGTTGGTCCAGGGGGCCTATGAACACTGAAGCTTTCTTT.

The J gene is TRBJ2-1, the V gene TRBV2; D perhaps matches TRBD2 (7 bases). The ends were cut back, 6 bases at V and 0 bases at J, with 12 bases in the middle. The CDR3 is 15 residues long. CDR1 SNHLY and CDR2 FYNNEI come from the germline V gene. The CDR3 spells CASRSGTISYNEQFF. DNA of the CDR3: TGTGCCAGCAGGAGCGGGACAATCTCCTACAATGAGCAGTTCTTC.

The V and J genes are TRBV7-8 and TRBJ2-5; a weak D match, TRBD2 (6 bases). The V gene lost 4 bases and the J gene lost 3 bases, with 18 bases spanning the gap. Germline-derived CDR1 and CDR2 are SGHVS and FQNEAQ. This CDR3 has 16 residues. Here the CDR3 DNA reads TGTGCCAGCAGCTCCAATAGGGACGGGAGAAAAGAGACCCAGTACTTC. It translates to CASSSNRDGRKETQYF. Complete variable domain (other parts from reference TRBV7-8 and TRBJ2-5): GAGVSQSPRYKVAKRGQDVALRCDPISGHVSLFWYQQALGQGPEFLTYFQNEAQLDKSGLPSDRFFAERPEGSVSTLKIQRTQQEDSAVYLCASSSNRDGRKETQYFGPGTRLLVL.